Sequencing of this T cell receptor beta chain was carried out in a study of T cells expressing NK-cell markers. Study context: The TCR beta repertoires originated in sorted CD3+CD56+NKG2C+, CD3+CD56+NKG2C- and CD3+CD56-NKG2C+ T cells. There were seven HCMV-seropositive donors and one seronegative donor among the eight sequenced.

This CDR3 has 14 residues. The germline V gene has CDR1 LGHNA and CDR2 YSLEER. The authors generated TCR beta cDNA through 5'RACE template switching with UMIs. Following a re-call of the 5' RACE reads, TCRdb has one entry per CDR3 protein and lacks DNA. Its table records 250,000 to 300,000 distinct CDR3 sequences. A note on this clonotype: Its antigen is undetermined.

Study-level findings and limits: Five or six donors showed dominant NKG2C+ clonotypes comprising about 1.0-7.5% of their CD8+ T cells.

The receptor was isolated from a woman aged 18-70 years in good health. Sequencing input: blood T cells: a sorted CD56 or NKG2C T cell subset, CD4+ or CD8+ T cells, or bulk PBMC T cells (not recorded which). This chain joins TRBV4-3 and TRBJ1-4; TCRdb returns TRBD1, unconfirmable since there is no DNA. The CDR3: CASSQPGRDEKLFF.